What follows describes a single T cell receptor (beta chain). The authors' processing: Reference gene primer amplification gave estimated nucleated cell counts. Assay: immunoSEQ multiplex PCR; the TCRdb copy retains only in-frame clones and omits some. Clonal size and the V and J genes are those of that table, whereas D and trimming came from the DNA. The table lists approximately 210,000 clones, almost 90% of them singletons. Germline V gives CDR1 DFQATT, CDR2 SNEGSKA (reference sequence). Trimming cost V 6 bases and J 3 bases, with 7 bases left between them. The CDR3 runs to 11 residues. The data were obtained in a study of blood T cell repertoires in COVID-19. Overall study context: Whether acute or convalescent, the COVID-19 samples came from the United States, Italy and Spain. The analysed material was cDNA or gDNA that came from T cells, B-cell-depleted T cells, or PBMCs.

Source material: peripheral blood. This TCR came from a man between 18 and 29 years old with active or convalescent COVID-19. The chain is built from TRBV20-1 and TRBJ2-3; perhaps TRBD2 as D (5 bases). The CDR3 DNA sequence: TGCAGTGCCCCGGGGACAGATACGCAGTATTTT. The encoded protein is CSAPGTDTQYF.